The 13 T cell receptor beta chains listed next were all sequenced from one sample in a study of cytomegalovirus exposure and HLA in healthy donors. The PCR made use of 60 Vbeta and 13 Jbeta primers. The table came from immunoSEQ multiplex PCR; TCRdb's copy has only in-frame clones and leaves some out. This table has approximately 130,000 clones, roughly 80% appearing once. Sequenced input: PBMCs. Receptors originate from a man aged 25-45 years in good health and CMV-seronegative.

This chain links TRBV9 with TRBJ2-1, with 14 bases lining up with TRBD2. The V gene end was trimmed by 3 bases and the J gene end by 2 bases; junction bases not matched to a gene: 4. Germline V gene data show CDR1 as SGDLS and CDR2 as YYNGEE. The CDR3 loop spans 17 amino acids. The CDR3 region is CASSAGTSGGTYNEQFF. The CDR3, as DNA: TGTGCCAGCAGCGCAGGGACTAGCGGGGGAACCTACAATGAGCAGTTCTTC.

This clone was observed a handful of times. The rearrangement links TRBV6-4 to TRBJ2-3, with 8 nucleotides matching TRBD2. Trimming took 2 bases from V and 5 from J; bases not matched to a gene: 6. The CDR3 length is 15 residues. Germline CDR1 is MRHNA and CDR2 is SNTAGT. The chain's CDR3 is CASSDRAGGGDTQYF. Here the CDR3 DNA reads TGTGCCAGCAGTGACCGGGCGGGAGGAGGAGATACGCAGTATTTT.

The chain combines TRBV18 with TRBJ2-7, with D tentatively TRBD2 (6 bases). This CDR3 region has 18 residues. Germline V gene lookup returns CDR1 KGHSH and CDR2 LQKENI. The V end lost 3 bases, the J end lost 6 bases, and 27 bases lay between the germline ends. In DNA, the CDR3 is TGTGCCAGCTCACCGAGGGTCGCTGGGATCTCGGCGGGGAGCGAGCAGTACTTC. Amino acid sequence: CASSPRVAGISAGSEQYF.

The rearrangement joins TRBV28 to TRBJ1-5, with 11 positions matching TRBD1. CDR3 length: 16 amino acids. CDR1 is MDHEN, CDR2 SYDVKM, per germline. J gave up 6 bases and V 2 bases, and 6 bases lay outside the gene matches. CDR3: CASSLPGTGGGQPQHF. CDR3 nucleotides: TGTGCCAGCAGTTTACCCGGGACAGGGGGAGGTCAGCCCCAGCATTTT.

This chain links TRBV9 with TRBJ2-3, with 8 bases aligning to TRBD2. The CDR3 sequence is 15 residues long. CDR1 is SGDLS, CDR2 YYNGEE, per germline. The V gene end was trimmed by 2 bases and the J gene end by 4 bases; junction bases not matched to a gene: 6. The CDR3 coding sequence is TGTGCCAGCAGCGTTCGAGCGGGAGCAGCAGATACGCAGTATTTT. It encodes CASSVRAGAADTQYF. The entire variable domain, with the rest obtained from reference TRBV9 and TRBJ2-3, is as follows: DSGVTQTPKHLITATGQRVTLRCSPRSGDLSVYWYQQSLDQGLQFLIQYYNGEERAKGNILERFSAQQFPDLHSELNLSSLELGDSALYFCASSVRAGAADTQYFGPGTRLTVL.

The V and J genes are TRBV5-8 and TRBJ1-1; 10 nucleotides line up with TRBD1. CDR1 is SGHTS and CDR2 is YDEGEE in the germline V gene. This CDR3 spans 13 amino acids. The J segment lost 4 bases and the V segment lost 3 bases, leaving 0 bases of the junction unmatched. CDR3: CASSWTGGTEAFF. The DNA for the CDR3 is TGTGCCAGCAGCTGGACAGGGGGCACTGAAGCTTTCTTT.

The chain is built from TRBV4-1 and TRBJ1-5, with unresolved D. The CDR3 runs to 17 residues. Trimming took 2 bases from V and 6 from J, leaving 20 bases between them. Germline V gene data show CDR1 as MGHRA and CDR2 as YSYEKL. This CDR3 is CASSQPGEFTGFQPQHF. The CDR3 DNA follows: TGCGCCAGCAGCCAACCCGGGGAATTTACGGGGTTTCAGCCCCAGCATTTT.

This chain links TRBV21-1 with TRBJ1-4; TRBD1, the D gene given by the table, was not confirmed from the DNA. TRBV21-1 is deemed a pseudogene. This CDR3 is built from 15 residues. The CDR3 sequence: CASSRRQGTNEKLFF. DNA of the CDR3: TGTGCCAGCAGCCGCCGACAGGGGACTAATGAAAAACTGTTTTTT.

The rearrangement joins TRBV4-2 to TRBJ1-1; D perhaps matches TRBD1 (6 bases). V was shortened by 0 bases and J by 1 base, with 9 bases between the two germline ends. Per the germline V gene, CDR1 is LGHNA and CDR2 is YNFKEQ. The CDR3 runs to 15 residues. Written as DNA, the CDR3 is TGTGCCAGCAGCCAAGACCAGGGACAGAACACTGAAGCTTTCTTT. This gives the protein CASSQDQGQNTEAFF.

The V call is TRBV10-3, the J call TRBJ2-7; TRBD1 matches at 9 bases. CDR3 size: 15 residues. V dropped 7 bases and J dropped 0; count of bases not matched to a gene: 7. Germline V gene lookup returns CDR1 ENHRY and CDR2 SYGVKD. Here the CDR3 DNA reads TGTGCCATCACGGACACGGGACAGGGCTCCTACGAGCAGTACTTC. Protein product: CAITDTGQGSYEQYF.

The J gene is TRBJ2-3, the V gene TRBV19; D possibly corresponds to TRBD1 (5 bases). Germline CDR1 is LNHDA and CDR2 is SQIVND (reference sequence). The CDR3 spans 13 residues. The ends were cut back, 7 bases at V and 2 bases at J, with 10 bases in the middle. The CDR3 reads CASTSRVTDTQYF. DNA for the CDR3: TGTGCCAGTACCTCCAGGGTCACAGATACGCAGTATTTT.

The V call is TRBV18, the J call TRBJ1-1; 7 nucleotides align to TRBD1. V lost 0 bases to trimming and J lost 0 bases; unmatched junction nucleotides: 7. This CDR3 contains 17 residues. Germline CDR1 and CDR2: KGHSH and LQKENI. CDR3 nucleotides: TGTGCCAGCTCACCACCCTCAGGGGGGCGAGTGAACACTGAAGCTTTCTTT. This encodes CASSPPSGGRVNTEAFF.

Only one count was recorded for this clone. The rearrangement links TRBV5-1 to TRBJ2-7; no firm D call. CDR3 length equals 14 residues. V was pared by 1 base and J by 6 bases, with 14 bases between. Germline V gene lookup returns CDR1 SGHRS and CDR2 YFSETQ. The CDR3 loop reads CASSLWAGNCEQYF. In DNA form, the CDR3 reads TGCGCCAGCAGCTTGTGGGCAGGAAACTGCGAGCAGTACTTC.